Listed below are T cell receptor beta chains from one sample, sequenced in a study of blood T cell repertoires in COVID-19. The assay was immunoSEQ multiplex PCR, and TCRdb's table has in-frame clones only and misses some. The sample includes 85,000 to 120,000 clones, 78% of them seen just once. Specimen: peripheral blood. These receptors all come from a man between 60 and 75 years old with active or convalescent COVID-19. Both conserved end residues are part of each CDR3. Each record gives: J gene, V gene, CDR3 protein.

j_gene: TRBJ1-1
v_gene: TRBV3-1/TRBV3-2
CDR3aa: CASSQMGATNTEAFF

j_gene: TRBJ2-3
v_gene: TRBV27
CDR3aa: CASSFLAGGLGTDTQYF

j_gene: TRBJ2-1
v_gene: TRBV18
CDR3aa: CASSPGPRFVQFF

j_gene: TRBJ2-6
v_gene: TRBV6-6
CDR3aa: CASSLAGANVLTF

j_gene: TRBJ2-1
v_gene: TRBV15
CDR3aa: CATSRDRTGTYNEQFF

j_gene: TRBJ1-5
v_gene: TRBV2
CDR3aa: CASSGQSYQPQHF

j_gene: TRBJ1-1
v_gene: TRBV29-1
CDR3aa: CSVRTGNTEAFF

j_gene: TRBJ2-1
v_gene: TRBV6-4
CDR3aa: CASSDAGTNAYNEQFF

j_gene: TRBJ1-1
v_gene: TRBV6-6
CDR3aa: CASRDSVSNTEAFF

j_gene: TRBJ1-2
v_gene: TRBV18
CDR3aa: CASSPQGTGYTF

j_gene: TRBJ1-1
v_gene: TRBV5-1
CDR3aa: CASSSGGGRMNTEAFF

j_gene: TRBJ1-5
v_gene: TRBV19
CDR3aa: CASSSISDQPQHF

j_gene: TRBJ2-2
v_gene: TRBV28
CDR3aa: CASSLETSNTGELFF

j_gene: TRBJ2-7
v_gene: TRBV6-5
CDR3aa: CASSYRTDSYEQYF

j_gene: TRBJ1-1
v_gene: TRBV19
CDR3aa: CASSSIRQVNTEAFF

j_gene: TRBJ2-1
v_gene: TRBV6-5
CDR3aa: CASSLAGGEQFF

j_gene: TRBJ2-1
v_gene: TRBV6-4
CDR3aa: CASSVLAGDSYNEQFF

j_gene: TRBJ1-1
v_gene: TRBV19
CDR3aa: CASSRQVATEAFF

j_gene: TRBJ2-5
v_gene: TRBV28
CDR3aa: CASKGAGDETQYF

j_gene: TRBJ2-1
v_gene: TRBV28
CDR3aa: CASSVDKPSYNEQFF

j_gene: TRBJ2-7
v_gene: TRBV9
CDR3aa: CASSPIGGTGGIEQYF

j_gene: TRBJ2-7
v_gene: TRBV28
CDR3aa: CASRAGQLNIADF